A single T cell receptor beta chain is shown here with its context. The antigen remains unidentified. This record belongs to a study of cytomegalovirus exposure and HLA in healthy donors. Whole-study results and caveats: In vitro, a few CMV-associated chains proved specific for CMV antigens. Reportedly, a later analysis found an Asian-associated ancestry cluster had fewer N-insertions than the roughly 700-donor mean. Researchers reportedly found TCR beta sequences accurately predicted most subjects' HLA-A and HLA-B alleles.

Recording of this donor's CMV serostatus was not done. A multiplex PCR was run with 60 Vbeta primers and 13 Jbeta primers. The assay was immunoSEQ multiplex PCR, and TCRdb's table has in-frame clones only and misses some. The data contain about 130,000 clones, 80% of them seen just once; the ten biggest clones take up 0.85% to 1.3%. Sequenced input: PBMCs. This sequence was found in a human donor in good health.

CDR3 nucleotide sequence: TGTGCCAGAAGCTTAGGGGTTAAGGACAGGGGGCGAGTTAGGAATGAGCAGTTCTTC. It codes for CARSLGVKDRGRVRNEQFF. The V gene is TRBV7-5, the J gene TRBJ2-1; the table calls TRBD1, which could not be checked here. TRBV7-5 is reported as a pseudogene. The CDR3 covers 19 residues.